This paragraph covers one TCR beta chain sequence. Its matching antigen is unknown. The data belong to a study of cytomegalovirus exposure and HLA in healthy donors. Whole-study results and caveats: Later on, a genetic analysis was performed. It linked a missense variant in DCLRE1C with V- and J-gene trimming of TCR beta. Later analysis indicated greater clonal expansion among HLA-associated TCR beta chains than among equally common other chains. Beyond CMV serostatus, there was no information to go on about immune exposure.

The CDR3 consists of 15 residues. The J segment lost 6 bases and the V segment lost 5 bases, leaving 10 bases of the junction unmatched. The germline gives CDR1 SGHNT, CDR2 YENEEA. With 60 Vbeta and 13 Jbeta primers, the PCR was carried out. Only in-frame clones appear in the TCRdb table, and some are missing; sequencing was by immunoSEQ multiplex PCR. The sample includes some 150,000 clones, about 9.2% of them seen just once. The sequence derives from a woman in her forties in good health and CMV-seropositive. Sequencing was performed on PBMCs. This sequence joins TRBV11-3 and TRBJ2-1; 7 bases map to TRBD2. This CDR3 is CASSLGGTDLNEQFF. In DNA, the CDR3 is TGTGCCAGCAGCCTGGGGGGGACGGACCTCAATGAGCAGTTCTTC.